This T cell receptor (beta chain) was identified during a study of T cells in Graves' hyperthyroidism and ophthalmopathy. What was amplified from RNA transcripts were TCR beta CDR3 regions. Using the HTBI primer set, a first-round RT-PCR was run on the TCR CDR3. TCRdb reanalysed the multiplex PCR reads using MiXCR and keeps one entry per CDR3 protein. The repertoire consists of approximately 600,000 distinct CDR3 sequences, with 14% occurring once and the leading ten covering roughly 5.5%. With a duration under 2 months, the hyperthyroidism was newly diagnosed in patients aged 18 to 65. This TCR came from a woman in her twenties or thirties with Graves' hyperthyroidism that later progressed to Graves' ophthalmopathy. The sequencing input was blood.

The CDR3 DNA sequence: TGTGCCTGGAATGGGGTGGACACTGAAGCTTTCTTT. Translation gives CAWNGVDTEAFF. V and J are TRBV30 and TRBJ1-1; D gene uncertain. There are 12 residues in the CDR3. Trimming left V 4 bases short and J 3 bases short, with 9 bases between. Per germline, CDR1 GTSNPN and CDR2 SVGIG (reference sequence).